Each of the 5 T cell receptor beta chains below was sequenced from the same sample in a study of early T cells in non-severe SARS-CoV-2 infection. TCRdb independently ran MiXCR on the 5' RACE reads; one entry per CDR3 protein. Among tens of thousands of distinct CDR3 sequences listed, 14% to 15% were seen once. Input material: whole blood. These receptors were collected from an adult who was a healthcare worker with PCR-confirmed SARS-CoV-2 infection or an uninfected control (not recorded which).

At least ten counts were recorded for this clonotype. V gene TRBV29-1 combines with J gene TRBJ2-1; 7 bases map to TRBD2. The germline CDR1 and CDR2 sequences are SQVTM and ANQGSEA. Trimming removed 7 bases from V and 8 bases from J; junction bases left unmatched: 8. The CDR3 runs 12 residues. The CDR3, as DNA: TGCAGCGCGCCGCTAGCGGCTGATGAGCAGTTCTTC. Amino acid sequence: CSAPLAADEQFF.

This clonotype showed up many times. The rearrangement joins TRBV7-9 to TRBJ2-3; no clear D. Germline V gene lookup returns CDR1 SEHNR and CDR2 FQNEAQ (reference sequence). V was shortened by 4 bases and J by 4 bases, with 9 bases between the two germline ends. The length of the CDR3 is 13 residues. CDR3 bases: TGTGCCAGCAGCTCCCTCGTCCCAGATACGCAGTATTTT. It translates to CASSSLVPDTQYF. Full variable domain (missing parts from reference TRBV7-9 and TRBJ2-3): DTGVSQNPRHKITKRGQNVTFRCDPISEHNRLYWYRQTLGQGPEFLTYFQNEAQLEKSRLLSDRFSAERPKGSFSTLEIQRTEQGDSAMYLCASSSLVPDTQYFGPGTRLTVL.

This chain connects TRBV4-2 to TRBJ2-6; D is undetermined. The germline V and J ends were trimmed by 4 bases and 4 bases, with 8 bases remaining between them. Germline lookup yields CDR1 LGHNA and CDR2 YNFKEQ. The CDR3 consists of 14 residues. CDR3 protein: CASSRPDGANVLTF. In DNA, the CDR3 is TGTGCCAGCAGCCGCCCAGACGGGGCCAACGTCCTGACTTTC.

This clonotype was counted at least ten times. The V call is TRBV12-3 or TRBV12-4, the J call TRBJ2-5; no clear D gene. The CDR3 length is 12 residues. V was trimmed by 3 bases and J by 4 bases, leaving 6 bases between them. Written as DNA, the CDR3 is TGTGCCAGCAGTTTGGACGGAGAGACCCAGTACTTC. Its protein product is CASSLDGETQYF.

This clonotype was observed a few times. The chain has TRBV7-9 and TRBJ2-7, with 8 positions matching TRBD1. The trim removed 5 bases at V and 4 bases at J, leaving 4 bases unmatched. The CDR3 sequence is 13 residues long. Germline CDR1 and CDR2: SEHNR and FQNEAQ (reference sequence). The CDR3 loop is CASSGRDRYEQYF. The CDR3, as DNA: TGTGCCAGCAGCGGCCGGGACAGGTACGAGCAGTACTTC. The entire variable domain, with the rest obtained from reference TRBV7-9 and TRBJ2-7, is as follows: DTGVSQNPRHKITKRGQNVTFRCDPISEHNRLYWYRQTLGQGPEFLTYFQNEAQLEKSRLLSDRFSAERPKGSFSTLEIQRTEQGDSAMYLCASSGRDRYEQYFGPGTRLTVT.